This T cell receptor (beta chain) was recovered during a study of EBV T-cell therapy then PD-1 blockade in nasopharyngeal carcinoma. This CDR3 comprises 14 residues. Germline CDR1 and CDR2: LGHNA and YSLEER. V lost 4 bases, J lost 9 bases, and 13 bases lay in between. Only one count was recorded for this clone. Its antigen remains unidentified. As for time point: 266 days after commencement of treatment, after nivolumab therapy. Treatment in this sample: AdE1-LMPpoly-expanded autologous EBV-specific T-cell therapy followed by anti-PD-1 nivolumab. Profiling relied on immunoSEQ multiplex PCR, and the TCRdb table lists in-frame clones only, not all of them. The sample includes around 19,000 clones, around 84% of them seen just once.

This sample comprised CD8+ T cells from blood, obtained at roughly day 250 from a patient whose treatment included autologous EBV-specific T cells and nivolumab. The source is a man aged 40-49 years with nasopharyngeal carcinoma. V gene TRBV4-3 combines with J gene TRBJ1-6, with D possibly matching TRBD1 (5 bases). The chain's CDR3 is CASSPGQDVSPLHF. CDR3 bases: TGCGCCAGCAGCCCAGGACAAGACGTTTCACCCCTCCACTTT.